This T cell receptor (beta chain) was sequenced during a study of HIV-infected patients and healthy controls. General study findings and limits: CDR3 sharing between individuals was lower in HIV-infected patients than in healthy controls. CMV-associated CDR3s mostly grew nonsignificantly during therapy, while HIV-associated CDR3s declined significantly.

V dropped 5 bases and J dropped 0 bases, with 13 bases sitting between them. The germline V gene encodes CDR1 SGHTA and CDR2 FQGNSA. CDR3 length: 15 residues. This clonotype was detected many times. The target antigen is unknown. Reverse transcription used 450 to 550 ng RNA and constant-region primers for alpha and beta. Using multiplexing indices, alpha and beta chain libraries were generated apart by chain-specific third strand synthesis. TCRdb reprocessed the 5' RACE reads via MiXCR and lists one record per CDR3 protein. The sample records more than 15,000 distinct CDR3 sequences, under 9% being singletons. Follow-up blood was drawn about 14 weeks, roughly three months, after antiretroviral therapy began. Whole blood was used without fractionation, so all unsorted peripheral T cells were included.

The chain employs TRBV7-2 and TRBJ1-1; D is perhaps TRBD1 (6 bases). The sequenced sample was blood, obtained during antiretroviral therapy. This TCR derives from an adult with HIV infection. The CDR3 loop reads CASSQNRVVNTEAFF. The CDR3 DNA reads as TGTGCCAGCAGCCAAAACAGGGTAGTGAACACTGAAGCTTTCTTT.